Following are 17 T cell receptor beta chains from one sample sequenced in a study of esophageal squamous cell carcinoma under preoperative chemotherapy. Time point defined: after preoperative PTX-NDP chemotherapy. Using its own MiXCR run on the PCR reads, TCRdb lists one record per CDR3 protein. The data show about 32,000 distinct CDR3 sequences, 40% to 60% seen once. This specimen was acquired from a patient given preoperative chemotherapy. The source is a human donor with esophageal squamous cell carcinoma. The donor label of this sample is uncertain.

The rearrangement links TRBV7-2 to TRBJ2-4; 7 positions match TRBD2. The ends lost 1 base at V and 8 bases at J; junction bases unmatched: 11. Germline-derived CDR1 and CDR2 are SGHTA and FQGNSA. The CDR3 is made up of 16 amino acids. CDR3 sequence (DNA): TGTGCCAGCAGCTTAGGGGGGGGTCGAGCCCAAGACATTCAGTACTTC. This codes for CASSLGGGRAQDIQYF.

This chain uses TRBV6-1 with TRBJ2-2, with TRBD1 as a possible D gene (6 bases). CDR1 and CDR2 from the germline V gene are MNHNS and SASEGT. This CDR3 is built from 15 residues. Trimming took 7 bases from V and 4 from J, leaving 16 bases between them. CDR3 amino acids: CASKRGSIGTGELFF. CDR3 sequence (DNA): TGTGCCAGCAAGAGGGGGAGTATAGGCACCGGGGAGCTGTTTTTT.

This clonotype was seen ten or more times. V and J are TRBV7-9 and TRBJ2-1, with no clear D. V was pared by 5 bases and J by 0 bases, with 11 bases between. Germline V lookup: CDR1 SEHNR, CDR2 FQNEAQ (reference sequence). The CDR3 is 15 residues long. The CDR3 coding sequence is TGTGCCAGCAGCCGGACGGCCAGCTCCTACAATGAGCAGTTCTTC. Translation gives CASSRTASSYNEQFF.

This clonotype was recorded a few times. This chain joins TRBV7-2 and TRBJ2-1; D call uncertain. Germline V gene data show CDR1 as SGHTA and CDR2 as FQGNSA. The CDR3 extends over 13 amino acids. Between the trimmed V and J ends, which lost 4 bases and 5 bases, there was a span of 9 bases. The DNA of the CDR3 is TGTGCCAGCAGCTCCCGACGGGACAATGAGCAGTTCTTC. Its protein product is CASSSRRDNEQFF.

The chain combines TRBV12-3 or TRBV12-4 with TRBJ2-2; D perhaps matches TRBD2 (5 bases). This CDR3 spans 13 amino acids. Trimming shortened V by 6 bases and J by 3 bases, and 8 bases separated the two germline ends. CDR3 residues: CASSGGHTGELFF. DNA of the CDR3: TGTGCCAGCAGCGGAGGACACACCGGGGAGCTGTTTTTT.

The V gene is TRBV24-1, the J gene TRBJ2-5; 15 bases match TRBD2. This CDR3 spans 14 amino acids. The V segment lost 2 bases and the J segment 11 bases; nucleotides outside the gene matches: 2. Germline V gene lookup returns CDR1 KGHDR and CDR2 SFDVKD. CDR3 sequence reads: CATSDSGTSGRQYF. CDR3 in DNA: TGTGCCACCAGTGATTCCGGGACTAGCGGGAGGCAGTACTTC.

A note on this clonotype: One end of the junction is discordant with germline, which a read error may explain. DNA of the CDR3: TGTGCCAGCCGCACCACGGGGCGGGGAGCCACAAATACGCAGTATTTC. Its protein product is CASRTTGRGATNTQYF. This chain links TRBV12-3 or TRBV12-4 with TRBJ2-3; D possibly corresponds to TRBD2 (6 bases). The CDR3 loop spans 16 amino acids.

For this clonotype: Given the absence of the conserved phenylalanine or tryptophan at the CDR3 end, a read error is likely. No DNA is shown, since the ends of the CDR3 on it are uncertain; the CDR3 is the one TCRdb lists. The chain has TRBV12-3 or TRBV12-4 and TRBJ2-6; the table calls TRBD2, which could not be checked here. The CDR3 sequence runs 8 residues, both termini included. CDR3 loop: CASSGTSG.

This clonotype was seen ten or more times. The V and J genes are TRBV7-8 and TRBJ2-1; weak D call: TRBD2 (5 bases). The V end was cut by 5 bases, the J end by 13 bases, with 21 bases between. The CDR3 has 14 residues. Germline CDR1 is SGHVS and CDR2 is FQNEAQ. The CDR3 nucleotides read TGTGCCAGCAGCGTACTGGGCCCGGAGGAGACCCAGTTCTTC. Amino acid sequence: CASSVLGPEETQFF.

V and J are TRBV7-2 and TRBJ2-3; 7 bases match TRBD2. The CDR3 is 15 residues long. After removal of 11 bases from V and 3 bases from J, the junction contained 14 bases not matched to a gene. Germline V lookup: CDR1 SGHTA, CDR2 FQGNSA. Here the CDR3 reads CAGGIGRAGTDTQYF. DNA for the CDR3: TGTGCCGGGGGGATCGGGCGAGCGGGGACAGATACGCAGTATTTT.

As concerns this clonotype: No DNA is shown, since the ends of the CDR3 on it are uncertain; the CDR3 is the one TCRdb lists. The chain couples TRBV7-2 to TRBJ2-3; whether TRBD1, the table's D call, matches the DNA was not checked. Germline assignment: CDR1 SGHTA and CDR2 FQGNSA. The CDR3 is 16 residues long, ends included. CDR3 residues: CASSFRWGRGTDTQYF.

This clonotype has a single count. This CDR3 is missing its conserved last phenylalanine or tryptophan, likely due to a read error. The DNA is omitted, as the CDR3 cannot be located on it reliably, and the CDR3 follows TCRdb's listing. The genes are TRBV7-2 and TRBJ2-5; the table's D call of TRBD2 was not tested on the DNA. Germline V gene sequence: CDR1 SGHTA, CDR2 FQGNSA. The CDR3 spans 15 amino acids, including both terminal residues. Here the CDR3 reads CASSSRLAEQETQHL.

The chain is built from TRBV20-1 and TRBJ1-1; TRBD1 matches 9 bases. This CDR3 is built from 13 residues. The germline V gene has CDR1 DFQATT and CDR2 SNEGSKA (reference sequence). The J segment lost 5 bases and the V segment lost 6 bases, leaving 7 bases of the junction unmatched. The CDR3 nucleotides read TGCAGTGCAAGACAGGGGGAGGTTACTGAAGCTTTCTTT. Translated, it gives CSARQGEVTEAFF.

This clonotype has just a few counts. The CDR3 protein is CASRLRGTHNEQFF. Here the CDR3 DNA reads TGTGCCAGCAGGCTAAGAGGGACCCACAATGAGCAGTTCTTC. V is TRBV11-3 and J is TRBJ2-1, with D tentatively TRBD1 or TRBD2 (5 bases each). The germline V gene encodes CDR1 SGHNT and CDR2 YENEEA. The CDR3 covers 14 residues. V lost 6 bases and J 5 bases, leaving 14 bases between the germline ends.

This clonotype was seen many times. Possible read error: a much larger clone is one base away. The J gene is TRBJ2-5, the V gene TRBV6-1, with TRBD1 as a possible D gene (6 bases). This CDR3 has 15 residues. Trimming took off 4 bases at V and 11 bases at J, with 23 bases between the two ends. Per germline, CDR1 MNHNS and CDR2 SASEGT. In DNA form, the CDR3 reads TGTGCCAGCAGTGCGGGACACCCGAGCTACAATGAGCAGTACTTC. Translated: CASSAGHPSYNEQYF.

There are many counts of this clonotype. The chain employs TRBV7-3 and TRBJ2-1; D remains ambiguous. The CDR3 has 14 amino acids. The germline V and J ends were trimmed by 2 bases and 8 bases, with 13 bases remaining between them. Germline V gene data show CDR1 as SGHTA and CDR2 as FQGTGA. The DNA of the CDR3 is TGTGCCAGCAGCTTAGACGCTAGTATCGATGAGCAGTTCTTC. It specifies CASSLDASIDEQFF.

The chain links TRBV7-2 to TRBJ2-4, with D tentatively TRBD2 (6 bases). Germline V gene lookup returns CDR1 SGHTA and CDR2 FQGNSA. Trimming removed 3 bases at V and 10 bases at J, with 19 bases between. The CDR3 extends over 15 amino acids. The chain's CDR3 is CASSLGGRGPDIQYF. In DNA form, the CDR3 reads TGTGCCAGCAGCTTGGGCGGGCGGGGCCCAGATATTCAGTACTTC.